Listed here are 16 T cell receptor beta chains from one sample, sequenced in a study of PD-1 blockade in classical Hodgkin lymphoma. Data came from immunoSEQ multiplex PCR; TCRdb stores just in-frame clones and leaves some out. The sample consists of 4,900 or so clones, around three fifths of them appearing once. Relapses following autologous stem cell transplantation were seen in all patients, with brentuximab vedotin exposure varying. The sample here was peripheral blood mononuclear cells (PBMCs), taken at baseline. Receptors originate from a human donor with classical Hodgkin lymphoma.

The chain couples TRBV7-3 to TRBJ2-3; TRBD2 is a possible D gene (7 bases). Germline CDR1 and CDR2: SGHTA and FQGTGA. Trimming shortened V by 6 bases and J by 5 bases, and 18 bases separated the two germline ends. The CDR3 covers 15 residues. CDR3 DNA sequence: TGTGCCAGCAGTAACAATCGGGGGGCTGGAGATACGCAGTATTTT. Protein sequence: CASSNNRGAGDTQYF.

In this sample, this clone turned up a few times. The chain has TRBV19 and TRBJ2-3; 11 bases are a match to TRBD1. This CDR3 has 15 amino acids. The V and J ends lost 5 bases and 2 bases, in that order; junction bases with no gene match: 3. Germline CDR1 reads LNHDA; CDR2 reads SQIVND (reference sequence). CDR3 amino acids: CASSPDRGLTDTQYF. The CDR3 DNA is TGTGCCAGTAGTCCGGACAGGGGGCTCACAGATACGCAGTATTTT.

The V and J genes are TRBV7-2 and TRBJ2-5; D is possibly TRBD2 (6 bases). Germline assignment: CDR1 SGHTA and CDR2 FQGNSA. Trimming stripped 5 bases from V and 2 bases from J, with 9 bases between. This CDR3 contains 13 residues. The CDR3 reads CASSLGLQETQYF. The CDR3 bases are TGTGCCAGCAGCCTGGGACTTCAAGAGACCCAGTACTTC.

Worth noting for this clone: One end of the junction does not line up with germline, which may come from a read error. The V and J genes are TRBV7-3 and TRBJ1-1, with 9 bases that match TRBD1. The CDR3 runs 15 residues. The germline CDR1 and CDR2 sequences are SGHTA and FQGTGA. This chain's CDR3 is CASSLTGQGVTEAFF. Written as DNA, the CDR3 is TGTGCCAGCAGCCTAACGGGACAGGGAGTCACTGAAGCTTTCTTT.

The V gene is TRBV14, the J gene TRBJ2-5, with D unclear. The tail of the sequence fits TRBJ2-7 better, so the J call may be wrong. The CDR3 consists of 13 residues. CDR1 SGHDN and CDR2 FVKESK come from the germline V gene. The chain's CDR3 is CASSQAPRSEQYF. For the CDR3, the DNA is TGTGCCAGCAGCCAAGCCCCGAGATCCGAGCAGTACTTC.

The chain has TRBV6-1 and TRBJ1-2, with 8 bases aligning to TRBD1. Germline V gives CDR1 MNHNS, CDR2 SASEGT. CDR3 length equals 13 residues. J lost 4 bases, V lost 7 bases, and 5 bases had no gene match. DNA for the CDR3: TGTGCCAGCACGGACAGGGTTGGCTATGGCTACACCTTC. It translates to CASTDRVGYGYTF.

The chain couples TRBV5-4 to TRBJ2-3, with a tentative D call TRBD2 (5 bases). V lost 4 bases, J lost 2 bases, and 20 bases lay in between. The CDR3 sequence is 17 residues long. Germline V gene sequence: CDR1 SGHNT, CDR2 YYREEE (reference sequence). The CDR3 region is CASSGYGSWRYTDTQYF. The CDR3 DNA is TGTGCCAGCAGCGGGTATGGGAGTTGGCGGTACACAGATACGCAGTATTTT.

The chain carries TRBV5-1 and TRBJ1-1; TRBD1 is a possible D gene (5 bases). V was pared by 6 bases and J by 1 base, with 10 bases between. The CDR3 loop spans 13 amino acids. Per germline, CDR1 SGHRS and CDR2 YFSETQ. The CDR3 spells CASMGTSNTEAFF. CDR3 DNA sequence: TGCGCCAGCATGGGGACTTCGAACACTGAAGCTTTCTTT.

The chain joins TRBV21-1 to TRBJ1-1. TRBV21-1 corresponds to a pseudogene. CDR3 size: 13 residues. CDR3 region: CASSRRLNTEAFF. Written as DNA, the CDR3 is TGTGCCAGCAGCAGGCGTTTGAACACTGAAGCTTTCTTT.

CDR3 region: CASSELGLVNTDTQYF. CDR3 sequence (DNA): TGTGCCAGCAGTGAATTGGGACTAGTTAACACAGATACGCAGTATTTT. J is TRBJ2-3 and V is TRBV6-1; 8 nucleotides agree with TRBD2. V dropped 2 bases and J dropped 2; count of bases not matched to a gene: 6. CDR3 size: 16 residues. The germline V gene has CDR1 MNHNS and CDR2 SASEGT.

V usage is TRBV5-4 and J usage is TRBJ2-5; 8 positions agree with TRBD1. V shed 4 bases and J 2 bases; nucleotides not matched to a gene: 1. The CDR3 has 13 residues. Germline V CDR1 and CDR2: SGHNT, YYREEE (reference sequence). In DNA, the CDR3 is TGTGCCAGCAGCAGGACAGGGCAAGAGACCCAGTACTTC. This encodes CASSRTGQETQYF.

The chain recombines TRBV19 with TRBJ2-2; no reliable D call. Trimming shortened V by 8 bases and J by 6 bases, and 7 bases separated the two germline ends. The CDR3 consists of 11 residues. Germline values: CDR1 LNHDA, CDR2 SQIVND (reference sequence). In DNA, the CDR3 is TGTGCCAGTCATTCGGCCGGGGAGCTGTTTTTT. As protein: CASHSAGELFF.

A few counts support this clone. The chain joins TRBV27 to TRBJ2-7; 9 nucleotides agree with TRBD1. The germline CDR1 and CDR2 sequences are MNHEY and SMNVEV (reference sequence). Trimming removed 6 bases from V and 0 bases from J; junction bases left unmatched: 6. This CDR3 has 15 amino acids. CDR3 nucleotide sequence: TGTGCCAGCAGCACTCCGGGACAGGGCTCCTACGAGCAGTACTTC. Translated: CASSTPGQGSYEQYF.

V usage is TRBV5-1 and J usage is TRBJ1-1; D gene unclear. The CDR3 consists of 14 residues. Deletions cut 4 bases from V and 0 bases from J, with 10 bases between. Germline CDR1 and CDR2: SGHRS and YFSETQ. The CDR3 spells CASSRDGLNTEAFF. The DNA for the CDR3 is TGCGCCAGCAGCCGTGACGGGTTGAACACTGAAGCTTTCTTT.

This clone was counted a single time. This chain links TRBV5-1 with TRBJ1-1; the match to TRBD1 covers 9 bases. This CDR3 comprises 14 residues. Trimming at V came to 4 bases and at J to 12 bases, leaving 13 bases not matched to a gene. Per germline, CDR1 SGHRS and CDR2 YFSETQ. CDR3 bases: TGCGCCAGCAGCCCCGGACAGGGGAGGAAGGTAACTTTCTTT. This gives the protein CASSPGQGRKVTFF.

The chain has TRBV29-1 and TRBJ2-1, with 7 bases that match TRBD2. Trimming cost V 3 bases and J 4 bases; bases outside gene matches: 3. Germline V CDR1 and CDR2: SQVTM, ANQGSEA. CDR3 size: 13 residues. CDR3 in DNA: TGCAGCGTTGAGGCTAGCGGATACAATGAGCAGTTCTTC. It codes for CSVEASGYNEQFF.